Below, 6 T cell receptor beta chains from the same sample are listed, as sequenced in a study of shared clonotypes between healthy human individuals. Produced via immunoSEQ multiplex PCR; TCRdb's table is partial and in-frame only. Of about 2.1 million clones listed, about 93% were seen once; the top ten hold 1.5% to 2%. CD45RO-negative, CCR7-positively selected cells formed the naive CD8 fraction, excluding terminally differentiated effector memory CD45RA+ cells. The sequencing input was naive CD8+ T cells from PBMCs. All receptors derive from a man younger than 35 in good health. Some clones in this sample may be carry-over from other donors' samples.

The chain combines TRBV7-9 with TRBJ2-5; TRBD2 matches at 7 bases. Germline-derived CDR1 and CDR2 are SEHNR and FQNEAQ (reference sequence). This CDR3 comprises 14 residues. The J segment lost 4 bases and the V segment lost 6 bases, leaving 8 bases of the junction unmatched. As DNA, the CDR3 is TGTGCCAGCAGGGACGCGGGAGTCCCAGAGACCCAGTACTTC. Encoded protein: CASRDAGVPETQYF.

The J gene is TRBJ2-7, the V gene TRBV5-1, with D perhaps assigned TRBD1 or TRBD2 (5 bases each). The CDR3 runs 17 residues. CDR1 SGHRS and CDR2 YFSETQ come from the germline V gene. Trimming removed 3 bases at V and 3 bases at J, with 22 bases between. The CDR3 protein is CASSWKGAGSQLYEQYF. CDR3 DNA: TGCGCCAGCAGCTGGAAAGGGGCGGGTTCCCAACTCTACGAGCAGTACTTC.

Notes on this clone: The same CDR3 arises from other DNA sequences in this sample as well. CDR3 in amino acids: CASSFGQNSYNEQFF. The CDR3 DNA reads as TGTGCCAGCAGCTTCGGTCAAAACTCCTACAATGAGCAGTTCTTC. This sequence joins TRBV27 and TRBJ2-1, with D unresolved. Germline V CDR1 and CDR2: MNHEY, SMNVEV (reference sequence). The CDR3 totals 15 residues. V was cut by 6 bases and J by 0 bases, with 12 bases left in between.

This clone was seen only once. This chain links TRBV11-2 with TRBJ2-1, with 8 nucleotides matching TRBD1. Germline lookup yields CDR1 SGHAT and CDR2 FQNNGV. J was trimmed by 8 bases and V by 3 bases; bases with no gene match: 9. This CDR3 has 15 residues. The DNA of the CDR3 is TGTGCCAGCAGCTTCAGGCCAGGGGGCCGTGATGAGCAGTTCTTC. Amino acids: CASSFRPGGRDEQFF.

CDR3 nucleotides: TGTGCCAGCGGGAGCAACAGGGAACAGAACACCGGGGAGCTGTTTTTT. This codes for CASGSNREQNTGELFF. The V gene is TRBV7-9, the J gene TRBJ2-2; weak D call: TRBD1 (6 bases). Germline lookup yields CDR1 SEHNR and CDR2 FQNEAQ (reference sequence). This CDR3 region has 16 residues. V lost 8 bases and J lost 1, with 17 bases in between.

This chain joins TRBV11-3 and TRBJ1-1; D is undetermined. V lost 6 bases, J lost 5 bases, and 13 bases lay in between. CDR1 is SGHNT, CDR2 YENEEA, per germline. The CDR3 consists of 13 residues. This CDR3 is CASSPRPGTEAFF. CDR3 DNA: TGTGCCAGCAGTCCCCGCCCGGGGACTGAAGCTTTCTTT.